Listed below are T cell receptor beta chains from one sample, sequenced in a study of Ad26.COV2.S vaccination and SARS-CoV-2 variants. Only in-frame clones appear in the TCRdb table, and some are missing; sequencing was by immunoSEQ multiplex PCR. This table holds around 300,000 clones, around 90% found once. The specimen comprised peripheral blood, sampled in a trial of Ad26.COV2.S vaccine versus placebo. The receptor source for this set is a person between 18 and 65 years old who received the Ad26.COV2.S COVID-19 vaccine or a placebo. Both conserved end residues are part of each CDR3. The D gene is left open where the match is weak. Where a row states a size, it is once, few, many or the class of an expanded clone; other rows omit it.

TRBV11-2,-,TRBJ2-4,-,CASSLTGNIQYF,TGTGCCAGCAGCTTAACGGGAAACATTCAGTACTTC
TRBV5-6,-,TRBJ2-1,TRBD2,CASSLADAGGYGEQFF,TGTGCCAGCAGCTTGGCGGACGCGGGGGGCTACGGTGAGCAGTTCTTC
TRBV2,-,TRBJ1-5,-,CASSRTPINQPQHF,TGTGCCAGCTCTCGAACGCCCATCAATCAGCCCCAGCATTTT
TRBV4-3,-,TRBJ1-1,-,CASSQYWSPAVAFF,TGCGCCAGCAGCCAATATTGGTCGCCGGCGGTGGCTTTCTTT
TRBV30,few,TRBJ2-2,-,CAWSGDTGELFF,TGTGCCTGGAGTGGAGACACCGGGGAGCTGTTTTTT
TRBV29-1,-,TRBJ1-1,TRBD1,CSAGTGNIMNTEAFF,TGCAGCGCCGGGACAGGGAATATCATGAACACTGAAGCTTTCTTT
TRBV27,-,TRBJ2-7,-,CASSLSGSREQYF,TGTGCCAGCAGTTTATCAGGGTCTCGCGAGCAGTACTTC
TRBV25-1,-,TRBJ2-1,-,CASSESGRGQYNEQFF,TGTGCCAGCAGTGAATCGGGCAGGGGTCAATACAATGAGCAGTTCTTC
TRBV15,-,TRBJ2-3,TRBD2,CATRRTSGGATDTQYF,TGTGCCACCAGACGGACTAGCGGGGGGGCCACAGATACGCAGTATTTT
TRBV28,-,TRBJ1-4,-,CASSSQGQKAKLFF,TGTGCCAGCAGTAGTCAGGGTCAAAAGGCCAAACTGTTTTTT
TRBV7-2,-,TRBJ2-1,TRBD2,CASSFSGRAYNEQFF,TGTGCCAGCAGCTTTAGCGGGAGGGCCTACAATGAGCAGTTCTTC
TRBV7-2,few,TRBJ2-5,-,CASSPPGETQYF,TGTGCCAGCAGCCCCCCCGGGGAGACCCAGTACTTC
TRBV5-6,-,TRBJ2-7,-,CASSFGPGYEQYF,TGTGCCAGCAGCTTCGGACCGGGATACGAGCAGTACTTC
TRBV6-6,-,TRBJ1-5,-,CASTLEAASNQPQHF,TGTGCCAGCACCCTAGAAGCAGCTAGCAATCAGCCCCAGCATTTT
TRBV6-5,-,TRBJ2-3,-,CASSYQVTDTQYF,TGTGCCAGCAGTTACCAGGTCACAGATACGCAGTATTTT
TRBV18,-,TRBJ1-2,TRBD1,CASSPLDRVDGYTF,TGTGCCAGCTCACCACTAGACAGGGTCGATGGCTACACCTTC
TRBV7-2,-,TRBJ2-2,-,CASSFYSSGELFF,TGTGCCAGCAGCTTTTATAGCTCTGGGGAGCTGTTTTTT
TRBV19,-,TRBJ1-2,-,CASSIAEYGYTF,TGTGCCAGTAGTATAGCCGAGTATGGCTACACCTTC